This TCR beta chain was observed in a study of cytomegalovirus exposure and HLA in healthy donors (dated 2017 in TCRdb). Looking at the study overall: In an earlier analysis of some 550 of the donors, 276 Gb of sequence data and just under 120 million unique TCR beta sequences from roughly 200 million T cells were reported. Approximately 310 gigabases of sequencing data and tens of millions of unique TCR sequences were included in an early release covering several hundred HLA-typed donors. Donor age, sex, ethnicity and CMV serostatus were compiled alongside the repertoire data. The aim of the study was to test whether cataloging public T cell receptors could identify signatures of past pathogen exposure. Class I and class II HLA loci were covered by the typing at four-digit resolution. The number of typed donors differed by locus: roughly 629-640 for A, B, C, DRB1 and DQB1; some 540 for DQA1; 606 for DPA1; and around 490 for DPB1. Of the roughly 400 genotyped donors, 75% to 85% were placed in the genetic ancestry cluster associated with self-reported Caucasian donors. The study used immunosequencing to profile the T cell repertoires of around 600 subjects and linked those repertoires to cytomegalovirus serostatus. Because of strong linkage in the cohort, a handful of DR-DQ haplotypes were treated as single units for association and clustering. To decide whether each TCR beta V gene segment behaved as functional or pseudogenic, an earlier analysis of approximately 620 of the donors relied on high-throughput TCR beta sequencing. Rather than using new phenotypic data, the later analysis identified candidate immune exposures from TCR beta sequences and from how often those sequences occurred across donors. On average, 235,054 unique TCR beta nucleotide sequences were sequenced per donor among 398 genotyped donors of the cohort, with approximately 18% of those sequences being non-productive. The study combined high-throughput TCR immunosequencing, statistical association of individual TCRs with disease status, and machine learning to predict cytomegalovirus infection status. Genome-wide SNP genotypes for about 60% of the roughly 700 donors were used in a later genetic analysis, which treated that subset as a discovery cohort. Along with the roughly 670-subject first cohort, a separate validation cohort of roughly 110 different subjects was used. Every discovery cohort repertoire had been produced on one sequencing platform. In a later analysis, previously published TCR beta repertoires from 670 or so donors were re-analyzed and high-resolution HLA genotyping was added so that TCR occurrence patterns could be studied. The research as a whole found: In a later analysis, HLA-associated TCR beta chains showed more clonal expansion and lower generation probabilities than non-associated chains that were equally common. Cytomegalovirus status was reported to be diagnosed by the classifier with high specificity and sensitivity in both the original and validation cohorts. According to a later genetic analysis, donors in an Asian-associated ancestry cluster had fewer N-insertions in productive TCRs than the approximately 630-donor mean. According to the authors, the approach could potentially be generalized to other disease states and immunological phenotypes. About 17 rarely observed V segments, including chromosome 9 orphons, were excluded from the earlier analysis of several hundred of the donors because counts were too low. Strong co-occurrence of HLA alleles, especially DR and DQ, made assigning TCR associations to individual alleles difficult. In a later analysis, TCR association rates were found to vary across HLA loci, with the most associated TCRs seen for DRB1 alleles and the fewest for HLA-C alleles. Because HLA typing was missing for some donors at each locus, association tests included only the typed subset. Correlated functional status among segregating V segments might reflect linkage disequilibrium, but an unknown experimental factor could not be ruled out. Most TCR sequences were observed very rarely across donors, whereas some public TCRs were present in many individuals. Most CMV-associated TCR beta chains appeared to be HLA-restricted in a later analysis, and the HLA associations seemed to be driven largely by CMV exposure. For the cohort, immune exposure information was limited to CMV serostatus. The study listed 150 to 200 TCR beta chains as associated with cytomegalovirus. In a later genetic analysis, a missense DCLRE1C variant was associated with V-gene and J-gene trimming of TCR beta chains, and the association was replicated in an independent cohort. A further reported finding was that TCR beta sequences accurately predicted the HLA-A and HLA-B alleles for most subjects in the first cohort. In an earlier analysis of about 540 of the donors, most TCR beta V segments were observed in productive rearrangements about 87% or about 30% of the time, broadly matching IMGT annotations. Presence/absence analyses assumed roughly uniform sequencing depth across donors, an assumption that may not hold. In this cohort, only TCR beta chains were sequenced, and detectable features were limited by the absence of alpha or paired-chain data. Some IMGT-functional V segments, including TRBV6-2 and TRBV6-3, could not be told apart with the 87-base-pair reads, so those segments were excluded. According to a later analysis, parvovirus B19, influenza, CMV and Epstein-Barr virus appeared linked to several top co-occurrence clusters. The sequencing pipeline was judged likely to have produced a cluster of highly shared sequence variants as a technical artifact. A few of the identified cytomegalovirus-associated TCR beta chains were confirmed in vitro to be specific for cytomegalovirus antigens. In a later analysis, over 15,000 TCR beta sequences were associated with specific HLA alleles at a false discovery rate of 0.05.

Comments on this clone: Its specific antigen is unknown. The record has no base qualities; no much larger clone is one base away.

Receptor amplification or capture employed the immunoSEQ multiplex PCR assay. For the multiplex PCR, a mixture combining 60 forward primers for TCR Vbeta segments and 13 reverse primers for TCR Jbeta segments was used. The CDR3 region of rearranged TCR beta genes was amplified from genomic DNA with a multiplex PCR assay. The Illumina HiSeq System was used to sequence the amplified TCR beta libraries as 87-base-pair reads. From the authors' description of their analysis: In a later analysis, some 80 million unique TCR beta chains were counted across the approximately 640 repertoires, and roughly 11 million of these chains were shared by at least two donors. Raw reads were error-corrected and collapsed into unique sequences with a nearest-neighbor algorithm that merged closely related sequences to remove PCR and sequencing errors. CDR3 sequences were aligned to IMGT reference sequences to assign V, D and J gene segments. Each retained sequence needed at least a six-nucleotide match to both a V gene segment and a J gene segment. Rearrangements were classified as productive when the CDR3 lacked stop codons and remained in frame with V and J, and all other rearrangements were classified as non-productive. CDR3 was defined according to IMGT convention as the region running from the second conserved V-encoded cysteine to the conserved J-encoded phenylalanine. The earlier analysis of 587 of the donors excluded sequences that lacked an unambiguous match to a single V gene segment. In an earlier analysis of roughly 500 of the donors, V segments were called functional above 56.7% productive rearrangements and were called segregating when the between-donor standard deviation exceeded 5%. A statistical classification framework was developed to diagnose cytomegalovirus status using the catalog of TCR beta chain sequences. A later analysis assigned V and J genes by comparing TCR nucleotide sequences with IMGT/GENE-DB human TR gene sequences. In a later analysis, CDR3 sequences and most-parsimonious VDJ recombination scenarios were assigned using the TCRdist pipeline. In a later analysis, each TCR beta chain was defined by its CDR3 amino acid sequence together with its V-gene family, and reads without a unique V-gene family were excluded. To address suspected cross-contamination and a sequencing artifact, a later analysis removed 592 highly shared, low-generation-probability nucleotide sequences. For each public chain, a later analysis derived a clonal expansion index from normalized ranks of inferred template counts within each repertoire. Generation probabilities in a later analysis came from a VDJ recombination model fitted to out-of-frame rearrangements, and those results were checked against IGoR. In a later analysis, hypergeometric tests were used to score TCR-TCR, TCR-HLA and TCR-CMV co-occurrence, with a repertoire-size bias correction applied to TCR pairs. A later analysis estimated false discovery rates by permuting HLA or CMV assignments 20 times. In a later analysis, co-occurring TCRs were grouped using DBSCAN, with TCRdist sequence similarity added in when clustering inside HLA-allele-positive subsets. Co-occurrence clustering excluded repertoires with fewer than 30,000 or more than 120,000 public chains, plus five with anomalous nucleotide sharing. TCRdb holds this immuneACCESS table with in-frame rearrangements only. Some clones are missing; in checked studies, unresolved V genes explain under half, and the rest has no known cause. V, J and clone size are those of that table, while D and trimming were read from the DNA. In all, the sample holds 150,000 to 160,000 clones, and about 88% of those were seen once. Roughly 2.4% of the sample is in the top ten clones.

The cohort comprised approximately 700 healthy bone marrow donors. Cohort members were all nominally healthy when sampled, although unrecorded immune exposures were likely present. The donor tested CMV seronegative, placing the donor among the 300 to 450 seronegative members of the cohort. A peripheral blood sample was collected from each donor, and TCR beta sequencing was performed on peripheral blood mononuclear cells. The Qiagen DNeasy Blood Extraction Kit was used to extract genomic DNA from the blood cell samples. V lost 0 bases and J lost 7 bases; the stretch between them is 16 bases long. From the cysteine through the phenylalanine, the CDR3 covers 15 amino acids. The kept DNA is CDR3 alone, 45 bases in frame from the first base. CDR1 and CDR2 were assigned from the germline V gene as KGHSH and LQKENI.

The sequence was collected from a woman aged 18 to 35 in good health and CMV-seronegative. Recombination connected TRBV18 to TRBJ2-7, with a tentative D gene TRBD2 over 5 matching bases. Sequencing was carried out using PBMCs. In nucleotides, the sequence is TGTGCCAGCTCACCACCGTGGGCGGCACCGGGGGAGCAGTACTTC. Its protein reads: CASSPPWAAPGEQYF.